One T cell receptor (beta chain) is described in this entry. CDR3 size: 15 residues. In germline, CDR1 is SGHRS, CDR2 YFSETQ. V lost 0 bases, J lost 0 bases, and 10 bases lay in between. Isolated RNA was reverse transcribed into cDNA used as the sequencing template. Measured with immunoSEQ multiplex PCR; TCRdb has only the in-frame clones, and not every one. Among roughly 150,000 clones listed, roughly 61% were seen once. This entry comes from a study of CD8+ T cells in alopecia areata. At the level of the study: Each of the treated patients was given oral tofacitinib, 5 to 10 mg twice daily, for moderate-to-severe alopecia areata.

Peripheral blood and lesional scalp punch biopsies came from alopecia areata patients. Sorting from PBMCs produced CD4+ and CD8+ T cells. The gene calls are TRBV5-1 and TRBJ2-7; D might be TRBD1 (5 bases). The sample was CD4+ T cells sorted from blood, taken at week 0. The source of this sequence is a human donor with alopecia areata. The CDR3 bases are TGCGCCAGCAGCTTGGTTTCAGGGAACTCCTACGAGCAGTACTTC. Translating gives CASSLVSGNSYEQYF.